This T cell receptor beta chain is drawn from a study of cytotoxic CD8 clonotypes in ibrutinib-treated CLL. Study overall: Responses comprised 25 or so partial and 2 complete; at median around 67 months, roughly 15 remained remitted and about 12 progressed. Following treatment for a median around 11 months, range 6 to 36, response samples were then taken. Findings and limits, study-wide: The clonality rise at ibrutinib response reflected private clonotype expansion.

This table comes from immunoSEQ multiplex PCR, and its TCRdb copy is limited to in-frame clones, with some not included. The sample consists of about 44,000 clones, roughly two thirds of them appearing once. Of note for this clone: No antigen is known for it.

Roughly 1.8 micrograms of genomic DNA came from cryopreserved PBMCs for TCR beta libraries. The CDR3 has 15 amino acids. Per the germline V gene, CDR1 is SGDLS and CDR2 is YYNGEE. V lost 4 bases, J lost 3 bases, and 16 bases lay in between. The sequencing used PBMCs, collected after 12 months of ibrutinib treatment. The V and J genes are TRBV9 and TRBJ1-1; D gene ambiguous. This receptor was taken from a human donor with chronic lymphocytic leukemia. This CDR3 reads CASSQGGVGYTEAFF. The CDR3 bases are TGTGCCAGCAGCCAAGGAGGAGTTGGGTACACTGAAGCTTTCTTT.